The following is a TCR beta chain sequence with its context. The library targeted TCRbeta and was prepared with unique molecular identifiers. Using its own MiXCR run on the PCR reads, TCRdb lists one record per CDR3 protein. The sample lists 420,000 or so distinct CDR3 sequences, about a tenth occurring once. This sample stems from a study of T-cell reconstitution after alpha-beta-depleted transplantation in children. The V end lost 4 bases, the J end lost 0 bases, and 7 bases lay between the germline ends. The germline gives CDR1 MNHEY, CDR2 SMNVEV (reference sequence). The CDR3 has 14 amino acids. The sample was PBMCs from the stem cell graft donor, taken from the stem cell graft. V gene TRBV27 combines with J gene TRBJ2-4; D might be TRBD1 (5 bases). This clonotype was sampled from a human donor who donated a stem cell graft to a child with acute myeloid leukemia. The CDR3 here is CASSSGLAKNIQYF. DNA for the CDR3: TGTGCCAGCAGTTCAGGGCTAGCCAAAAACATTCAGTACTTC.